A selection of T cell receptor beta chains follows, all from one sample in a study of blood T cell repertoires in COVID-19. Sequencing used immunoSEQ multiplex PCR; TCRdb keeps in-frame clones, though not all of them. This sample carries under 350,000 clones, about 88% of them seen once, and the ten largest clones take approximately 4%. The specimen was peripheral blood. These receptors originate from a man younger than 30 with active or convalescent COVID-19. The CDR3 runs from the conserved cysteine through the conserved F or W. A D gene is named only where the DNA matches it firmly. Some rows mark clone size as missing; the rest say once, few, many or name a class of expanded clone.

j_gene,abundance,d_gene,v_gene,CDR3nt,CDR3aa
TRBJ2-1,-,TRBD2,TRBV24-1,TGTGCCACCAGTGACGCGGGGGGGTCCTACAATGAGCAGTTCTTC,CATSDAGGSYNEQFF
TRBJ2-5,-,TRBD2,TRBV30,TGTGCCTCTCAAGCGGGGGTACAAGAGACCCAGTACTTC,CASQAGVQETQYF
TRBJ1-1,-,-,TRBV5-1,TGCGCCAGCAGGGCTCCGGGGGGCGCGGGAACTGAAGCTTTCTTT,CASRAPGGAGTEAFF
TRBJ1-2,-,-,TRBV27,TGTGCCAGCAGGCCGGACAGAGTCAATGGCTACACCTTC,CASRPDRVNGYTF
TRBJ1-2,-,-,TRBV28,TGTGCCAGCAGTTTGGGATACAGGTTTACCTTC,CASSLGYRFTF
TRBJ1-6,-,TRBD1,TRBV19,TGTGCCAGTAGTGGATCGACAGGGAATAATTCACCCCTCCACTTT,CASSGSTGNNSPLHF
TRBJ2-1,-,TRBD2,TRBV2,TGTGCCACTACGACTAGCGGGGACTACAATGAGCAGTTCTTC,CATTTSGDYNEQFF
TRBJ1-2,-,-,TRBV28,TGTGCCAGCTGGCCAGGGATAGTGGCGGGGACCGGCGGCTACACCTTC,CASWPGIVAGTGGYTF
TRBJ1-3,few,TRBD1,TRBV7-9,TGTGCCAGCAGCTTCGGACAGGGGGTGGGAAACACCATATATTTT,CASSFGQGVGNTIYF
TRBJ1-1,once,TRBD1,TRBV10-3,TGTGCCATCAGCACCGGGACAGAGAACACTGAAGCTTTCTTT,CAISTGTENTEAFF
TRBJ1-2,-,TRBD1,TRBV6-6,TGTGCCAGCAGTTTCCCGGACAGGTCTAACTATGGCTACACCTTC,CASSFPDRSNYGYTF
TRBJ1-6,few,-,TRBV3-1/TRBV3-2,TGTGCCAGCAGCCTTGGTACAAGGGGCGATTCACCCCTCCACTTT,CASSLGTRGDSPLHF
TRBJ2-1,-,-,TRBV5-1,TGCGCCAGCAGCTTAAATCTTGGGAGTGAGCAGTTCTTC,CASSLNLGSEQFF
TRBJ2-7,-,-,TRBV7-3,TGTGCCAGCAGCCAAACACCCTCCTACGAGCAGTACTTC,CASSQTPSYEQYF
TRBJ1-2,-,-,TRBV18,TGTGCCAGCTCACCCTCAGGGGAACGAGGCTACACCTTC,CASSPSGERGYTF
TRBJ2-2,-,TRBD1,TRBV14,TGTGCCAGCAGCCCACTCCCGGGACAGGGAATCGGGGAGCTGTTTTTT,CASSPLPGQGIGELFF
TRBJ1-2,once,-,TRBV7-6,TGTGCCAGCGGTGGCAGTGGCTACACCTTC,CASGGSGYTF
TRBJ2-5,once,TRBD1,TRBV11-2,TGTGCCAGCAGCGGGGACAGCCGCGAGACCCAGTACTTC,CASSGDSRETQYF
TRBJ2-3,-,TRBD1,TRBV7-9,TGTGCCAGCAGCTTTTGGACAGGGGGCGCAGATACGCAGTATTTT,CASSFWTGGADTQYF
TRBJ2-2,-,-,TRBV3-1/TRBV3-2,TGTGCCAGCAGCCCTAGGTTAGGGGGAAGGACCGGGGAGCTGTTTTTT,CASSPRLGGRTGELFF
TRBJ1-1,-,TRBD1,TRBV5-1,TGCGCCAGCAGTACAGGGGGCTACACTGAAGCTTTCTTT,CASSTGGYTEAFF
TRBJ2-7,-,-,TRBV2,TGTGCCATTCAGGGGGGCTACGAGCAGTACTTC,CAIQGGYEQYF
TRBJ2-7,once,TRBD2,TRBV28,TGTGCCAGCAGTCCAGCGGGGGGCCCAAAAACCGTGGCCGAGCAGTACTTC,CASSPAGGPKTVAEQYF
TRBJ1-5,-,-,TRBV5-6,TGTGCCAGCAGCTTTTTCGGGACAAACAATCAGCCCCAGCATTTT,CASSFFGTNNQPQHF
TRBJ2-7,-,TRBD1,TRBV5-6,TGTGCCAGCAGCTTGTGGGTGGGACAGATCTCCTACGAGCAGTACTTC,CASSLWVGQISYEQYF
TRBJ2-7,once,TRBD2,TRBV7-2,TGTGCCAGCAGCCAAGGTAGCGGGGGCTCCTACGAGCAGTACTTC,CASSQGSGGSYEQYF
TRBJ2-3,few,-,TRBV5-1,TGCGCCAGCAGGGACACAACCACAGATACGCAGTATTTT,CASRDTTTDTQYF
TRBJ2-7,-,TRBD2,TRBV12-3/TRBV12-4,TGTGCCAGCAGTTTAAGGCTAGCGGGAGAGCAGTACTTC,CASSLRLAGEQYF
TRBJ2-1,few,TRBD1,TRBV6-5,TGTGCCAGCAGATCTACGGGACAGGTACGCGATGAGCAGTTCTTC,CASRSTGQVRDEQFF
TRBJ2-7,-,TRBD1,TRBV5-5,TGTGCCAGCAGCTCACAGGGGATCGAGCAGTACTTC,CASSSQGIEQYF
TRBJ1-1,-,-,TRBV24-1,TGTGCCACCAGTGATGGAGGTCGGGGGTCGACGGCTTTCTTT,CATSDGGRGSTAFF
TRBJ1-3,-,-,TRBV9,TGTGCCAGCAGCGTAGCCCACAACTCTGGAAACACCATATATTTT,CASSVAHNSGNTIYF
TRBJ1-1,-,-,TRBV30,TGTGCCTGGGCCTCCTTCACTGAAGCTTTCTTT,CAWASFTEAFF
TRBJ2-3,-,TRBD2,TRBV5-4,TGTGCCAGCAGCTTGGTTGGGGGGGGAGATACGCAGTATTTT,CASSLVGGGDTQYF
TRBJ2-3,-,TRBD1,TRBV7-3,TGTGCCAGCAGCCGAGGACAGGGTTTGGCGCAGTATTTT,CASSRGQGLAQYF
TRBJ1-1,-,-,TRBV27,TGTGCCAGCAGCCTAGGAGGTATGAACACTGAAGCTTTCTTT,CASSLGGMNTEAFF
TRBJ2-7,-,-,TRBV20-1,TGCAGTGCTAGAGAATCTTACGAGCAGTACTTC,CSARESYEQYF
TRBJ2-2,-,-,TRBV9,TGTGCCAGCACCAGTGGGGCGTCTGGGGAGCTGTTTTTT,CASTSGASGELFF
TRBJ2-5,-,-,TRBV2,TGTGCCAGCAGTCCAGGATCAGGGGCGCAAGAGACCCAGTACTTC,CASSPGSGAQETQYF
TRBJ2-5,-,TRBD2,TRBV15,TGTGCCACCAGCAGCAAACTTCGAGGGCCGGGATGGAATCGAGCGGGGAAAGAGACCCAGTACTTC,CATSSKLRGPGWNRAGKETQYF
TRBJ2-7,few,-,TRBV2,TGTGCCAGCACATGGGACTTACGGTTCGAGCAGTACTTC,CASTWDLRFEQYF
TRBJ1-6,-,-,TRBV13,TGTGCCAGCAGCTTTAGGGGGAATTCACCCCTCCACTTT,CASSFRGNSPLHF
TRBJ1-1,-,TRBD1,TRBV5-5,TGTGCCAGCAGCTTGGAAGGGGGCGCTTTCACTGAAGCTTTCTTT,CASSLEGGAFTEAFF